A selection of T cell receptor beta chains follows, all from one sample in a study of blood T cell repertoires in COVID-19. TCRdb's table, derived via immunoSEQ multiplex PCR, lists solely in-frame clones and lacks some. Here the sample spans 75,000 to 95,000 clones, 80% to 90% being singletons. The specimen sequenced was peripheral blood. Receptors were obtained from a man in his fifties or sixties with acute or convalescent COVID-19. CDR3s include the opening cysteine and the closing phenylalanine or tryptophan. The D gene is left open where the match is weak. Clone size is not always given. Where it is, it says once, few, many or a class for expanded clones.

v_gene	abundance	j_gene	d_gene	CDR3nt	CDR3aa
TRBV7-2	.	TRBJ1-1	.	TGTGCCAGCAGCTTATCCAGGGCTAATACTGAAGCTTTCTTT	CASSLSRANTEAFF
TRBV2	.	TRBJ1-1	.	TGTGCCAGCATGGGGGGGGCGGCGAGGACTGAAGCTTTCTTT	CASMGGAARTEAFF
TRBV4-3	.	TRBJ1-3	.	TGCGCCAGCAGCCAGGGACTGGGAAACACCATATATTTT	CASSQGLGNTIYF
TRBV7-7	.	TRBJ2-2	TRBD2	TGTGCCAGCAGCGCTACTAGCGGGCACACCGGGGAGCTGTTTTTT	CASSATSGHTGELFF
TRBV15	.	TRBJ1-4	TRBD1	TGTGCCACCAGCATGAGGACAGGGTTTTCAAAACTGTTTTTT	CATSMRTGFSKLFF
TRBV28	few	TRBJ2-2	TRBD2	TGTGCCAGCAGCCCACCCCGACTAGCGGGGTTCTCCGGGGAGCTGTTTTTT	CASSPPRLAGFSGELFF
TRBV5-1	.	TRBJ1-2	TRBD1	TGCGCCAGCAGCTCGGGACAGGACAACTATGGCTACACCTTC	CASSSGQDNYGYTF
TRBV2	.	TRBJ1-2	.	TGTGCCAGCAGACCGGACAGTTCCGACTATGGCTACACCTTC	CASRPDSSDYGYTF
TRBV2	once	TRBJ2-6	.	TGTGCCAGCAGTCCATGGGACATTGGGGCCAACGTCCTGACTTTC	CASSPWDIGANVLTF
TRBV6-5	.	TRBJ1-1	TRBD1	TGTGCCAGCACCAACGACAGGGTCGCTGAAGCTTTCTTT	CASTNDRVAEAFF
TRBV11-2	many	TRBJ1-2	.	TGTGCCAGCAGCTTAGACCGTACGCGGGGCTACACCTTC	CASSLDRTRGYTF
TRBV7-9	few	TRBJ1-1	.	TGTGCCAGCAGCATAATACAGAACACTGAAGCTTTCTTT	CASSIIQNTEAFF
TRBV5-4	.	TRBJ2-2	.	TGTGCCAGCAGCTTGGATTACGTGCGGGGGCGGAGCGGGGAGCTGTTTTTT	CASSLDYVRGRSGELFF
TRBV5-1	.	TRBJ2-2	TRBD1	TGCGCCAGCAGCCCCGGGACAGGGGCAGCGGCCGGGGAGCTGTTTTTT	CASSPGTGAAAGELFF
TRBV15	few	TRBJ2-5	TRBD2	TGTGCCACCGCCCGCGGGGGGCCTTTTGAGCCCCAGTACTTC	CATARGGPFEPQYF
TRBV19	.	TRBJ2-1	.	TGTGCCAGTAGTATTGGCAGTAACAATGAGCAGTTCTTC	CASSIGSNNEQFF
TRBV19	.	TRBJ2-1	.	TGTGCCAGTAGCCAATACAATGAGCAGTTCTTC	CASSQYNEQFF
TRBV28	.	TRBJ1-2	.	TGTGCCAGCAGCCTTAGACAGCCTGGTGGCTACACCTTC	CASSLRQPGGYTF
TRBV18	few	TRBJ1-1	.	TGTGCCAGCTCACCACGTCAGGGGCAAACTGAAGCTTTCTTT	CASSPRQGQTEAFF
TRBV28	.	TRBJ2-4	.	TGTGCCAGCAGTTTAGGCGGTGGCATTCAGTACTTC	CASSLGGGIQYF
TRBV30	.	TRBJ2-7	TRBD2	TGTGCCTGGAGAGACCCAGCGGGGGGCCACTACGAGCAGTACTTC	CAWRDPAGGHYEQYF
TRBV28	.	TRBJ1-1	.	TGTGCCAGCAGTTTACGGGATAAGAACACTGAAGCTTTCTTT	CASSLRDKNTEAFF
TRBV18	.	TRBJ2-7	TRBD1	TGTGCCAGCTCACCGACAGGGTCCTACGAGCAGTACTTC	CASSPTGSYEQYF
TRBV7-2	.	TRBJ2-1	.	TGTGCCAGCAGATTACAGGGAAACAATGAGCAGTTCTTC	CASRLQGNNEQFF
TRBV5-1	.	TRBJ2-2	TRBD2	TGCGCCAGCAGCCTCCGGACTAGCGGGGAAGGCGGGGAGCTGTTTTTT	CASSLRTSGEGGELFF
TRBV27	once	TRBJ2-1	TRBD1	TGTGCCAGCAGGGGACAGGGGGCATACAATGAGCAGTTCTTC	CASRGQGAYNEQFF
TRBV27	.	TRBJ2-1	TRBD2	TGTGCCAGCAGTCCCACTAGCGGGGGGGCCCATGAGCAGTTCTTC	CASSPTSGGAHEQFF
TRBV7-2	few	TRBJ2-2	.	TGTGCCAGCAGCTTAGCATCCGGGTCCGGGGAGCTGTTTTTT	CASSLASGSGELFF
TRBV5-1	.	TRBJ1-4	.	TGCGCCAGCAGCCCAGGACACTCCACGACCTCTAATGAAAAACTGTTTTTT	CASSPGHSTTSNEKLFF
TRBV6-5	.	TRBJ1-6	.	TGTGCCAGCAGCGGAGTTAGGAATTACTCACCCCTCCACTTT	CASSGVRNYSPLHF
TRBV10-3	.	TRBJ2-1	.	TGTGCCATCAGTGCCGGGACAAGGGATGAGCAGTTCTTC	CAISAGTRDEQFF
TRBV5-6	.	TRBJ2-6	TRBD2	TGTGCCCGCAGCTGCGGGGGGGCTGGGGCCAACGTCCTGACTTTC	CARSCGGAGANVLTF
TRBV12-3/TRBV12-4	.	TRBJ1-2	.	TGTGCCAGCAGTTTGTGGGGGGATGGCTACACCTTC	CASSLWGDGYTF
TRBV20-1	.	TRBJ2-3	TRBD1	TGCAGTGCTAGTTGGACAGGGATGGCAGATACGCAGTATTTT	CSASWTGMADTQYF
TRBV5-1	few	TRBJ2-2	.	TGCGCCAGCAGCTTGTCAGGGAACACCGGGGAGCTGTTTTTT	CASSLSGNTGELFF
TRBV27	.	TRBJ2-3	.	TGTGCCAGCAGTTCCCAGGGGAGAGGGACCACAGATACGCAGTATTTT	CASSSQGRGTTDTQYF
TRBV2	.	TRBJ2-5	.	TGTGCCAGCAGTGTTAATGGACTCGGGCCGGGGGAGACCCAGTACTTC	CASSVNGLGPGETQYF
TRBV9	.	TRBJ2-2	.	TGTGCCAGCAGCGTCGCTGCAGGGATTGTGGGGGAGCTGTTTTTT	CASSVAAGIVGELFF
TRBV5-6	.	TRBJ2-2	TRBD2	TGTGCCAGCAGTCTTAGCGGGGGCCCCCCGGCCGGGGAGCTGTTTTTT	CASSLSGGPPAGELFF
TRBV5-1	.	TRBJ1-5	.	TGCGCCAGCAGCCAGCAGGTGAAAGTCAATCAGCCCCAGCATTTT	CASSQQVKVNQPQHF
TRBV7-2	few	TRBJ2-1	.	TGTGCCAGCAGCCCTTCCAGACAGGATTACAATGAGCAGTTCTTC	CASSPSRQDYNEQFF
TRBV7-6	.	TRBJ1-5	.	TGTGCCAGCAGCTCCTCCCCCAATCAGCCCCAGCATTTT	CASSSSPNQPQHF
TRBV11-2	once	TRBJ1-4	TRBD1	TGTGCCAGCAGCCCGTGGACAGGGCTTGAAAAACTGTTTTTT	CASSPWTGLEKLFF
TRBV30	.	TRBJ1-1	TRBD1	TGTGCCTGGGACAGGGTGAACACTGAAGCTTTCTTT	CAWDRVNTEAFF
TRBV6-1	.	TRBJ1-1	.	TGTGCCAGCAGTGAGGAAACAGGGTACACTGAAGCTTTCTTT	CASSEETGYTEAFF
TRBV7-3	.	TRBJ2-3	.	TGTGCCAGCAGCTCCCAGAACACAGATACGCAGTATTTT	CASSSQNTDTQYF
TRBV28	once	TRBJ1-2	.	TGTGCCAGCAGTCTAGACCTCGGCGGCTACACCTTC	CASSLDLGGYTF
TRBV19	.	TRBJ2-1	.	TGTGCCAGTAGTATAGTTGGGGGGTCGTCCTACAATGAGCAGTTCTTC	CASSIVGGSSYNEQFF
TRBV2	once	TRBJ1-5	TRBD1	TGTGCCAGCAGTGCAGGACAGGGTTATCATTTT	CASSAGQGYHF
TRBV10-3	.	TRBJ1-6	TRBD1	TGTGCCATCGGGTTGGGGGACAGGTCACCCCTCCACTTT	CAIGLGDRSPLHF
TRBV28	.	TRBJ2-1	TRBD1	TGTGCCAGCAGTTCACCCGGGACAGGGGGCAATGAGCAGTTCTTC	CASSSPGTGGNEQFF
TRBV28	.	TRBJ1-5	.	TGTGCCAGCCAGGACTCTCAGCCCCAGCATTTT	CASQDSQPQHF
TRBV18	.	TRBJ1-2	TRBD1	TGTGCCAGCTCACCCAGGACAGGGGGCGGCTACACCTTC	CASSPRTGGGYTF
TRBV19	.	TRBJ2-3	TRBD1	TGTGCCAGCCGGGACAGGGTCCCAGATACGCAGTATTTT	CASRDRVPDTQYF